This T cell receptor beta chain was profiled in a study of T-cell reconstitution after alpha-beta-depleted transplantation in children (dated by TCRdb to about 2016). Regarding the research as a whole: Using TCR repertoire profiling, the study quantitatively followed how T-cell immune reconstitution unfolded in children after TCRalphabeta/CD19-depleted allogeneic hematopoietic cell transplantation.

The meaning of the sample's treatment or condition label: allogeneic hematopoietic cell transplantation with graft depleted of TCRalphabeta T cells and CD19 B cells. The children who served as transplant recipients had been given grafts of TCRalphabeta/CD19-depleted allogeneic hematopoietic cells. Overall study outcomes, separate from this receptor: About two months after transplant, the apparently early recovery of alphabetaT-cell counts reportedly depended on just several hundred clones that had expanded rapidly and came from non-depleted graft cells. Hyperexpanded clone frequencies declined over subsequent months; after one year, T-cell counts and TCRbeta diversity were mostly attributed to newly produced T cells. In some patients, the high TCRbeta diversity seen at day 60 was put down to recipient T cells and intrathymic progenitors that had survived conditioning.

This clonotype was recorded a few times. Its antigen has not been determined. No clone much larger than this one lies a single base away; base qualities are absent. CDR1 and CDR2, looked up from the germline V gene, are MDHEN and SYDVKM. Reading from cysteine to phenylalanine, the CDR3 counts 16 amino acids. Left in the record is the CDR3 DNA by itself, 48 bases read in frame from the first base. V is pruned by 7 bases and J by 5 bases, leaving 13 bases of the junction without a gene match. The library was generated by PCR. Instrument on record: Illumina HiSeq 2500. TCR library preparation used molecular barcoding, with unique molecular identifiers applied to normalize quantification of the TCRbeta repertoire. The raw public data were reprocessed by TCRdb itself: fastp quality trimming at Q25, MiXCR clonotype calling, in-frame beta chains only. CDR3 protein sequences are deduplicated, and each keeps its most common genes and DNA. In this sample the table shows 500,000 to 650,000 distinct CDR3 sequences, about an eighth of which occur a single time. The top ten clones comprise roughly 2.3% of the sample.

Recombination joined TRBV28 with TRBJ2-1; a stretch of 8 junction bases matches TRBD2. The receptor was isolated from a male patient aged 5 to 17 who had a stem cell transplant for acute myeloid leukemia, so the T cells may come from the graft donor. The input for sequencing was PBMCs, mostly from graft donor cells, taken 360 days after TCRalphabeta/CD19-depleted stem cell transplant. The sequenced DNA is TGTGCCAGCACCCTACCGGGAGGGGGATCGGACAATGAGCAGTTCTTC. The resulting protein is CASTLPGGGSDNEQFF.